The sequence of this TCR beta chain was determined in a study of blood T cell repertoires in COVID-19 (dated by TCRdb to 2020 to 2021). A note on the overall study: Collaborator samples came from the United States, Italy and Spain and covered acute and convalescent phases of COVID-19. The material from the prospective study consisted of cDNA or gDNA derived from T cells, B-cell-depleted T cells, or PBMCs. Subjects who had been exposed to COVID-19, were actively infected with it, or had recovered from it provided the deeply sampled blood TCRbeta repertoires that made up the dataset. The repertoires were released in a freely available public database meant as a resource for research on the immune response to SARS-CoV-2. The samples were drawn from the first 160 participants of the ongoing ImmuneRACE study and from some 1,300 subjects provided by 6 global collaborators. Nearly every sample came with metadata listing a de-identified subject ID, COVID-19 status, age in years and sex. HLA class I and class II types, where available, came from metadata supplied by the sample provider rather than from assay-based typing. What the work shows at the level of the full study, not this receptor alone: Clinical and demographic metadata were provided uncurated, with the amount varying by source and participant.

The germline V and J ends show losses of 4 bases and 0 bases respectively, and no gene match explains 5 bases of the junction. CDR1 and CDR2 were assigned from the germline V gene (reference sequence) as MNHEY and SMNVEV. The CDR3 measures 16 amino acids from cysteine to phenylalanine. Of the read, only the CDR3 DNA is kept; its 48 bases are in frame from base 1. Participants in the prospective study were enrolled through a virtual design, were aged about 18 to 90 years, and lived in 20 to 30 United States geographic areas. In the prospective study, participants were assigned to cohorts based on the clinical history participants reported in a screening survey and a study questionnaire. Recovered participants in ImmuneRACE Cohort 3 were defined by two consecutive negative NP/OP PCR tests, clearance by a healthcare professional, or resolution of symptoms. In the prospective study, mobile phlebotomists collected whole blood, serum and a nasopharyngeal or oropharyngeal swab from each participant. Additional blood draws and questionnaires over an approximately 2-month period could optionally be provided by prospective study participants. Blood samples from the prospective study were shipped frozen or at room temperature prior to DNA extraction.

In the case of this clone: The antigen it recognizes is unknown. No much larger clonotype is one base removed from it; base qualities were not supplied.

TCRbeta CDR3 regions were amplified from genomic DNA by means of the immunoSEQ Assay, a bias-controlled multiplex PCR. In the paper's pipeline: The number of nucleated cells in each sample was estimated by amplification of reference gene primers within the assay. To quantify the absolute abundance of each unique TCRbeta CDR3 rearrangement, sequence reads were collapsed and filtered. For each sample, productive Simpson clonality was calculated by taking the square root of Simpson's diversity index across productive rearrangements. Not all clones reach the TCRdb copy of this immuneACCESS table, which keeps in-frame sequences only. Checked studies attribute under half of the gap to unresolved V genes and leave the rest unexplained. V, J and clone size were drawn from that table, and D and trimming were deduced from the DNA. Across this sample there are some 170,000 clones, with about 78% seen only once. 15% to 20% of the sample goes to the ten largest clones.

This receptor was obtained from a woman aged 50 to 60 who had recovered from COVID-19. Sequencing was done on a sample of PBMCs or T cells enriched from blood (not recorded which). This receptor chain uses TRBV27 and TRBJ2-2, and 7 bases in between align with TRBD2. The encoded CDR3 is CASSSLTSPNTGELFF. The base sequence is TGTGCCAGCAGTTCCCTGACTAGCCCGAACACCGGGGAGCTGTTTTTT.